These 3 T cell receptor beta chains were all obtained from the same sample, sequenced in a study of glioma-infiltrating T cells. TCR alpha and beta CDR3 regions were amplified from RNA using iRepertoire nested multiplex PCR. MiXCR was run by TCRdb on the multiplex PCR reads, yielding one entry per CDR3 protein. In the table there are 40,000 or so distinct CDR3 sequences, 20% to 25% of which are singletons. Material for sequencing was glioma tissue, nonneoplastic brain tissue, or PBMCs (not recorded which). All receptors derive from a human donor with low-grade glioma or glioblastoma, undergoing nonglioma brain surgery, or in good health (not recorded which).

About this clonotype itself: This could be a read error, since a much larger clone is one nucleotide away. This chain uses TRBV10-1 with TRBJ2-7; no clear D gene. Per germline, CDR1 WNHNN and CDR2 SYGVQD (reference sequence). The CDR3 covers 16 residues. Trimming took 6 bases from V and 2 from J, leaving 20 bases between them. The DNA of the CDR3 is TGCGCCAGCAGCGGAAACCTACAGTCCCCCCCCTACGAGCAGTACTTC. Amino acids: CASSGNLQSPPYEQYF.

This clonotype was picked up many times. V is TRBV7-2 and J is TRBJ2-2; D remains unclear. Germline loops: CDR1 SGHTA, CDR2 FQGNSA. V was clipped by 0 bases and J by 2 bases, with 4 bases between them. The CDR3 runs 14 residues. CDR3 in amino acids: CASSLARNTGELFF. The CDR3 bases are TGTGCCAGCAGCTTAGCGCGCAACACCGGGGAGCTGTTTTTT.

This clonotype was seen many times. The chain is built from TRBV4-1 and TRBJ1-6; D remains unclear. V was cut by 0 bases and J by 7 bases, with 10 bases left in between. The CDR3 has 15 residues. The germline gives CDR1 MGHRA, CDR2 YSYEKL. The CDR3 region has the DNA TGCGCCAGCAGCCAAGAACCCGGGATGAATTCACCCCTCCACTTT. Translated: CASSQEPGMNSPLHF.